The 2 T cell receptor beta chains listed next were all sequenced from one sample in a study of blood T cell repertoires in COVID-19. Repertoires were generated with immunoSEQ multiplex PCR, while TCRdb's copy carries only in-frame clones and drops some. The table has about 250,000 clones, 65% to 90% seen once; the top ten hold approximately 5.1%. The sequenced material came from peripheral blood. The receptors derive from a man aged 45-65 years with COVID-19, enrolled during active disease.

In nucleotides, the CDR3 is TGTGCCTGGAGTGTAGAAATGCAGTCGGGCGAGCAGTACTTC. This sequence encodes CAWSVEMQSGEQYF. The chain has TRBV30 and TRBJ2-7; D remains ambiguous. V dropped 0 bases and J dropped 6 bases, with 15 bases sitting between them. This CDR3 contains 14 residues. The germline CDR1 and CDR2 sequences are GTSNPN and SVGIG (reference sequence).

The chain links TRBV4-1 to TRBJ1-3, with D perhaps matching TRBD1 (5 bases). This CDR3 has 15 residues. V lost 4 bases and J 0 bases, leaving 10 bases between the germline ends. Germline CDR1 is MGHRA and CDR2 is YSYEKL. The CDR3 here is CASSPREDSGNTIYF. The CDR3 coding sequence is TGCGCCAGCAGCCCCAGGGAGGACTCTGGAAACACCATATATTTT.